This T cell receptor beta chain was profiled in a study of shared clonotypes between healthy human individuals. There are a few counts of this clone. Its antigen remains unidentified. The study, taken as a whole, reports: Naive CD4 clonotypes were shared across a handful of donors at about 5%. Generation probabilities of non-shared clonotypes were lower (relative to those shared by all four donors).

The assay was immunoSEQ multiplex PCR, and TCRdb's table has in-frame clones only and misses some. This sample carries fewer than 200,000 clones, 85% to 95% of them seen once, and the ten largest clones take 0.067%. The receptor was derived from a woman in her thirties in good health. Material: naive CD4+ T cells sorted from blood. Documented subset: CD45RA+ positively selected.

CDR3 sequence (DNA): TGTGCCAGCCATCAAGGACTCCGATACGAGCAGTACTTC. Residues: CASHQGLRYEQYF. The gene calls are TRBV6-5 and TRBJ2-7, with D maybe TRBD2 (5 bases). CDR3 size: 13 residues. The germline V gene has CDR1 MNHEY and CDR2 SVGAGI. V was cut by 8 bases and J by 4 bases, with 15 bases left in between.